The 20 T cell receptor beta chains presented below share a single source sample, sequenced in a study of blood T cell repertoires in COVID-19. Libraries were prepared by immunoSEQ multiplex PCR; TCRdb keeps only in-frame clonotypes and omits some of them. The repertoire holds roughly 290,000 clones, with 70% to 85% as singletons. The material sequenced was peripheral blood. Receptor source: a human donor with COVID-19, enrolled during active disease. The donor label of this sample is uncertain.

The chain uses TRBV7-3 and TRBJ1-1; 7 bases line up with TRBD1. Germline V gene lookup returns CDR1 SGHTA and CDR2 FQGTGA. The CDR3 has 14 amino acids. J lost 0 bases, V lost 5 bases, and 3 bases had no gene match. The CDR3 region is CASSATGMNTEAFF. CDR3 in DNA: TGTGCCAGCAGCGCGACAGGGATGAACACTGAAGCTTTCTTT. Variable domain in full (rest from reference TRBV7-3 and TRBJ1-1): GAGVSQTPSNKVTEKGKYVELRCDPISGHTALYWYRQSLGQGPEFLIYFQGTGAADDSGLPNDRFFAVRPEGSVSTLKIQRTERGDSAVYLCASSATGMNTEAFFGQGTRLTVV.

This chain joins TRBV10-3 and TRBJ2-3; 9 bases match TRBD2. This CDR3 comprises 15 residues. CDR1 is ENHRY and CDR2 is SYGVKD in the germline V gene. Unmatched junction bases numbered 10, after V lost 6 bases and J lost 6 bases. Written as DNA, the CDR3 is TGTGCCATCAGCCCCTCTAGCGGGGCGCCGGATACGCAGTATTTT. Its protein is CAISPSSGAPDTQYF.

V and J are TRBV2 and TRBJ2-2; 8 nucleotides line up with TRBD2. The CDR3 extends over 16 amino acids. The V segment lost 2 bases and the J segment 2 bases; nucleotides outside the gene matches: 4. The germline gives CDR1 SNHLY, CDR2 FYNNEI. DNA of the CDR3: TGTGCCAGCAGTGAACAGGTAGCGGGAAACACCGGGGAGCTGTTTTTT. It translates to CASSEQVAGNTGELFF.

The CDR3 region is CASSFSSGNTIYF. DNA of the CDR3: TGTGCCAGCAGCTTCAGCTCTGGAAACACCATATATTTT. This sequence joins TRBV5-4 and TRBJ1-3; D call uncertain. The CDR3 consists of 13 residues. CDR1 and CDR2 from the germline V gene are SGHNT and YYREEE (reference sequence). V lost 2 bases to trimming and J lost 0 bases, with 3 bases between them.

V and J are TRBV19 and TRBJ2-1, with 8 bases identical to TRBD2. Germline V gives CDR1 LNHDA, CDR2 SQIVND (reference sequence). The V segment lost 8 bases and the J segment 8 bases; nucleotides outside the gene matches: 11. CDR3 length: 14 amino acids. The CDR3 DNA is TGTGCCAGTCGAAGCGGGAGAGCAGTTGATGAGCAGTTCTTC. Protein sequence: CASRSGRAVDEQFF.

J is TRBJ2-2 and V is TRBV30, with D possibly being TRBD2 (7 bases). This CDR3 has 15 amino acids. Trimming pared 2 bases from V and 4 bases from J, leaving 14 bases between. CDR1 is GTSNPN, CDR2 SVGIG, per germline (reference sequence). This CDR3 is CAWSTQGGGTGELFF. CDR3 in DNA: TGTGCCTGGAGTACCCAGGGAGGGGGCACCGGGGAGCTGTTTTTT.

The genes are TRBV6-5 and TRBJ2-1, with 14 positions matching TRBD2. With 8 bases clipped from V and 6 bases from J, the junction kept 3 bases outside the gene matches. Germline assignment: CDR1 MNHEY and CDR2 SVGAGI. CDR3 length: 14 residues. This CDR3 is CASATSGRANEQFF. The CDR3 DNA reads TGTGCCAGCGCGACTAGCGGGAGGGCCAATGAGCAGTTCTTC.

V is TRBV25-1 and J is TRBJ1-2; 9 bases fit TRBD1. Germline loops: CDR1 MGHDK, CDR2 SYGVNS. This CDR3 has 14 residues. Losses at the gene ends were 2 bases for V and 4 bases for J; bases not matched to a gene: 2. The CDR3 region is CASSEGTGIYGYTF. As DNA, the CDR3 is TGTGCCAGCAGTGAAGGGACAGGGATCTATGGCTACACCTTC.

This chain links TRBV7-2 with TRBJ2-5, with a tentative D call TRBD2 (6 bases). This CDR3 has 15 residues. V lost 0 bases and J 2 bases, leaving 10 bases between the germline ends. Germline V gene sequence: CDR1 SGHTA, CDR2 FQGNSA. CDR3 coding DNA: TGTGCCAGCAGCTTAGCCCAGGGAGGTCAAGAGACCCAGTACTTC. Its translation is CASSLAQGGQETQYF.

Concerning this clone: This sample includes further DNA sequences coding for the same CDR3. The chain links TRBV29-1 to TRBJ2-1, with 8 positions matching TRBD2. The CDR3 loop spans 14 amino acids. CDR1 is SQVTM, CDR2 ANQGSEA, per germline. V shed 6 bases and J 1 base; nucleotides not matched to a gene: 5. This CDR3 is CSVSGGSSYNEQFF. CDR3 coding DNA: TGCAGCGTCAGCGGGGGCTCTTCCTACAATGAGCAGTTCTTC.

V and J are TRBV5-5 and TRBJ2-2; D remains ambiguous. Germline V gene lookup returns CDR1 SGHKS and CDR2 YYEKEE (reference sequence). The V end lost 2 bases, the J end lost 5 bases, and 4 bases lay between the germline ends. CDR3 length equals 12 residues. The CDR3 nucleotides read TGTGCCAGCAGCTTTCAAACCGGGGAGCTGTTTTTT. This gives the protein CASSFQTGELFF. Looking up the rest from reference TRBV5-5 and TRBJ2-2 gives the full variable domain: DAGVTQSPTHLIKTRGQQVTLRCSPISGHKSVSWYQQVLGQGPQFIFQYYEKEERGRGNFPDRFSARQFPNYSSELNVNALLLGDSALYLCASSFQTGELFFGEGSRLTVL.

The chain recombines TRBV15 with TRBJ1-5, with D maybe TRBD1 (5 bases). V was trimmed by 5 bases and J by 4 bases, leaving 15 bases between them. The CDR3 has 15 amino acids. Germline loops: CDR1 LNHNV, CDR2 YYDKDF (reference sequence). The DNA of the CDR3 is TGTGCCACCAGCGGTGGTCCAGGGATAAATCAGCCCCAGCATTTT. Translated, it gives CATSGGPGINQPQHF.

V usage is TRBV19 and J usage is TRBJ2-6; 9 bases align to TRBD1. The ends lost 6 bases at V and 3 bases at J; junction bases unmatched: 15. CDR3 length: 19 residues. Germline V gives CDR1 LNHDA, CDR2 SQIVND (reference sequence). This CDR3 is CASRLQGAAPPGGANVLTF. The CDR3 coding sequence is TGTGCCAGTAGACTACAGGGGGCCGCCCCCCCGGGTGGGGCCAACGTCCTGACTTTC.

CDR3 bases: TGTGCCAGCAGTTCTGGGGGGGGTCCAACTAATGAAAAACTGTTTTTT. It codes for CASSSGGGPTNEKLFF. The rearrangement links TRBV28 to TRBJ1-4; tentative D call: TRBD1 (5 bases). Germline loops: CDR1 MDHEN, CDR2 SYDVKM. The V end lost 4 bases, the J end lost 0 bases, and 12 bases lay between the germline ends. CDR3 length equals 16 residues.

This clone has only a few counts. This chain links TRBV9 with TRBJ1-2; D not certain. Germline V gene lookup returns CDR1 SGDLS and CDR2 YYNGEE. With 3 bases removed from V and 6 bases from J, the gap between germline ends came to 15 bases. This CDR3 contains 14 residues. CDR3 region: CASSGETNRHGYTF. CDR3 DNA: TGTGCCAGCAGCGGAGAGACAAACCGGCATGGCTACACCTTC.

Written as DNA, the CDR3 is TGTGCCATCAGTCCAGATCCCACTCGCTCAATCTTCTTCAGGTATGAGCAGTTCTTC. Translation: CAISPDPTRSIFFRYEQFF. The chain links TRBV10-3 to TRBJ2-1; D remains unclear. The CDR3 runs 19 residues. Germline V gene data show CDR1 as ENHRY and CDR2 as SYGVKD. The V and J ends lost 5 bases and 8 bases respectively, with 31 bases between them.

To note about this clone: Other DNA sequences from this sample encode an identical CDR3 as well. The chain has TRBV5-1 and TRBJ2-1, with 8 bases fitting TRBD2. J gave up 5 bases and V 0 bases, and 4 bases lay outside the gene matches. The germline V gene encodes CDR1 SGHRS and CDR2 YFSETQ. This CDR3 is built from 15 residues. CDR3 DNA sequence: TGCGCCAGCAGCTTGGACGGGAGGGGGAACAATGAGCAGTTCTTC. Translation gives CASSLDGRGNNEQFF.

The V and J genes are TRBV2 and TRBJ2-7; 8 bases map to TRBD1. V was pared by 8 bases and J by 6 bases, with 12 bases of the junction left unmatched. Germline assignment: CDR1 SNHLY and CDR2 FYNNEI. The CDR3 has 14 amino acids. The CDR3 coding sequence is TGTGCCAGCCAAAGAGGACAGGGAAACTTCGAGCAGTACTTC. Encoded protein: CASQRGQGNFEQYF.

This clone has only one observation. V gene TRBV7-6 combines with J gene TRBJ2-5; D not certain. This CDR3 comprises 12 residues. In germline, CDR1 is SGHVS, CDR2 FNYEAQ. Trimming cost V 4 bases and J 5 bases, with 8 bases left between them. CDR3: CASSSRLETQYF. DNA of the CDR3: TGTGCCAGCAGCTCCAGGCTGGAGACCCAGTACTTC.

The genes are TRBV27 and TRBJ2-1, with 14 positions matching TRBD2. Per the germline V gene, CDR1 is MNHEY and CDR2 is SMNVEV (reference sequence). V lost 4 bases and J lost 7; bases outside the gene matches: 3. The CDR3 has 15 amino acids. This chain's CDR3 is CASSSRTSGGNEQFF. The CDR3 nucleotides are TGTGCCAGCAGTTCCCGGACTAGCGGGGGGAATGAGCAGTTCTTC.